These T cell receptor beta chains were read from a single sample in a study of shared clonotypes between healthy human individuals. Assay used: immunoSEQ multiplex PCR; TCRdb lists only in-frame clones, some missing. Of millions of clones in the sample, approximately 95% were seen once. Sequencing was carried out using naive CD4+ T cells from PBMCs. The source is a man between 18 and 35 years old in good health. Some clones in this sample may be carry-over from other donors' samples. The CDR3 runs from the conserved cysteine through the conserved F or W.

V gene	J gene	CDR3 protein
TRBV5-8	TRBJ2-7	CASSLAYTGRTYEQYF
TRBV13	TRBJ1-2	CASSLHHVEEYGYTF
TRBV25-1	TRBJ2-7	CASSAAGPSAEQYF
TRBV4-2	TRBJ2-1	CASSQEVLSYNEQFF
TRBV5-1	TRBJ2-1	CASSFLAGAGNEQFF
TRBV6-1	TRBJ2-7	CASRWSTSYEQYF
TRBV28	TRBJ2-1	CASSPSRTRVYNEQFF
TRBV19	TRBJ2-6	CASSRGQGVSLSGANVLTF
TRBV5-6	TRBJ2-2	CASSLDTGVNTGELFF
TRBV6-1	TRBJ1-1	CASSTRTDTEAFF
TRBV14	TRBJ2-7	CASSHPGGLEQYF
TRBV7-3	TRBJ1-1	CASSLSEGTEAFF
TRBV9	TRBJ2-1	CASRGTSKNEQFF
TRBV5-4	TRBJ2-3	CASRPISGTSGSTDTQYF
TRBV20-1	TRBJ2-7	CSARGSYEQYF
TRBV18	TRBJ2-3	CASSPPSGATDTQYF
TRBV7-8	TRBJ2-3	CASSLVTTPGPDTQYF
TRBV10-3	TRBJ2-2	CAISAGAANTGELFF
TRBV5-1	TRBJ2-7	CASSLTGNEQYF
TRBV29-1	TRBJ1-4	CSVWAPTNEKLFF
TRBV5-1	TRBJ1-4	CASSSTGMGEKLFF
TRBV7-9	TRBJ2-3	CASSLGLATSTDTQYF
TRBV2	TRBJ2-2	CASMSSAKNTGELFF
TRBV19	TRBJ1-5	CASSIGRGRGLGQPQHF